A single sample gave rise to the 14 T cell receptor beta chains below, sequenced in a study of T-cell reconstitution after alpha-beta-depleted transplantation in children. Preparation of the TCRbeta library was carried out with unique molecular identifiers. In TCRdb, the PCR reads were re-called with MiXCR into one record per CDR3 protein. Here the sample spans 200,000 to 300,000 distinct CDR3 sequences, approximately 12% being singletons. Sequenced material: PBMCs from the stem cell graft donor, taken from the stem cell graft. The receptors come from a human donor who donated a stem cell graft to a child with acute lymphoblastic leukemia.

J is TRBJ1-2 and V is TRBV6-1; D is perhaps TRBD1 (5 bases). CDR1 and CDR2 (germline): MNHNS, SASEGT. CDR3 length: 14 residues. Trimming stripped 6 bases from V and 2 bases from J, with 13 bases between. The CDR3 nucleotides are TGTGCCAGCAGGGGGGAACAGGCGAACTATGGCTACACCTTC. Its protein is CASRGEQANYGYTF.

The J gene is TRBJ1-2, the V gene TRBV19; maybe TRBD1 (5 bases). This CDR3 has 9 residues. V lost 11 bases, J lost 6 bases, and 7 bases lay in between. CDR1 is LNHDA and CDR2 is SQIVND in the germline V gene (reference sequence). The CDR3 nucleotides read TGTGCCCGGGGGGATGGCTACACCTTC. This gives the protein CARGDGYTF.

Comment on this clonotype: This may stem from a read error, because a much larger clone lies one nucleotide away. CDR3 DNA: TGCAGTGCTCCTCAGCTGGGACAGGGGTTCAATGGCTACACCTTC. It specifies CSAPQLGQGFNGYTF. This chain connects TRBV20-1 to TRBJ1-2, with 10 bases lining up with TRBD1. This CDR3 comprises 15 residues. The V and J ends lost 5 bases and 6 bases, in that order; junction bases with no gene match: 12. The germline CDR1 and CDR2 sequences are DFQATT and SNEGSKA (reference sequence).

The chain employs TRBV20-1 and TRBJ2-7; possibly TRBD2 for D (5 bases). Trimming removed 7 bases at V and 6 bases at J, with 16 bases between. The CDR3 loop spans 12 amino acids. Per germline, CDR1 DFQATT and CDR2 SNEGSKA (reference sequence). Here the CDR3 DNA reads TGCAGTGTTAAAGGGTTTGGGAGCGAGCAGTACTTC. As protein: CSVKGFGSEQYF.

In this sample, this clonotype turned up many times. The chain joins TRBV12-3 or TRBV12-4 to TRBJ1-5, with a tentative D call TRBD1 (6 bases). The CDR3 contains 19 residues. The V end was cut by 4 bases, the J end by 1 base, with 23 bases between. The CDR3 here is CASSSGKGVSQGSNQPQHF. CDR3 nucleotide sequence: TGTGCCAGCAGTTCCGGAAAAGGTGTTTCCCAGGGGAGCAATCAGCCCCAGCATTTT.

The table lists this clonotype with a few counts. The chain has TRBV7-9 and TRBJ2-5; D unclear. Germline CDR1 is SEHNR and CDR2 is FQNEAQ (reference sequence). The germline V and J ends were trimmed by 4 bases and 5 bases, with 14 bases remaining between them. The CDR3 spans 14 residues. CDR3 nucleotide sequence: TGTGCCAGCAGCTCCATGCAGGAAACCGAGACCCAGTACTTC. This codes for CASSSMQETETQYF. The full variable domain, rest sourced from reference TRBV7-9 and TRBJ2-5, is DTGVSQNPRHKITKRGQNVTFRCDPISEHNRLYWYRQTLGQGPEFLTYFQNEAQLEKSRLLSDRFSAERPKGSFSTLEIQRTEQGDSAMYLCASSSMQETETQYFGPGTRLLVL.

This clonotype was recorded many times. The chain joins TRBV20-1 to TRBJ1-2, with D tentatively TRBD1 (6 bases). Per the germline V gene, CDR1 is DFQATT and CDR2 is SNEGSKA (reference sequence). Between the trimmed V and J ends, which lost 0 bases and 2 bases, there was a span of 13 bases. The CDR3 length is 15 residues. CDR3 coding DNA: TGCAGTGCTAGAGATCGCGACAGGCGAAACTATGGCTACACCTTC. Its protein is CSARDRDRRNYGYTF.

This clonotype was counted many times. A read error may produce the germline difference seen at one junction end. This chain connects TRBV6-1 to TRBJ2-2, with 8 nucleotides matching TRBD2. CDR3 length: 15 amino acids. Germline-derived CDR1 and CDR2 are MNHNS and SASEGT. The CDR3 DNA reads as TGTGCCAGCAGAGAAGCGGGGGAGTCGTCCGGGGAGCTGTTTTTT. It yields the protein CASREAGESSGELFF.

The chain couples TRBV6-2 or TRBV6-3 to TRBJ1-1, with D unclear. CDR1 is MNHEY and CDR2 is SVGEGT in the germline V gene. The CDR3 extends over 12 amino acids. V was cut by 2 bases and J by 7 bases, with 8 bases left in between. The CDR3, as DNA: TGTGCCAGCAGTTACGGAGCGAGTGAAGCTTTCTTT. Amino acid sequence: CASSYGASEAFF.

This chain links TRBV28 with TRBJ2-7; possible D gene TRBD2, 6 bases. This CDR3 region has 15 residues. CDR1 is MDHEN, CDR2 SYDVKM, per germline. The ends were cut back, 2 bases at V and 2 bases at J, with 13 bases in the middle. The DNA of the CDR3 is TGTGCCAGCAGTTTACTCGGGGAGGCCCCCTACGAGCAGTACTTC. The encoded protein is CASSLLGEAPYEQYF.

CDR3 sequence (DNA): TGTGCCACTGGGGGGCCTCCCTACAATGAGCAGTTCTTC. The encoded protein is CATGGPPYNEQFF. V usage is TRBV28 and J usage is TRBJ2-1; D tentatively reads TRBD1 or TRBD2 (6 bases each). CDR1 is MDHEN and CDR2 is SYDVKM in the germline V gene. This CDR3 is 13 amino acids long. Deletions cut 10 bases from V and 2 bases from J, with 12 bases between.

The CDR3 sequence is CASSLSSGGFYNEQFF. The CDR3, as DNA: TGTGCCAGCAGTTTAAGTAGCGGGGGGTTTTACAATGAGCAGTTCTTC. The chain has TRBV12-3 or TRBV12-4 and TRBJ2-1; 10 positions agree with TRBD2. This CDR3 has 16 amino acids. V was pared by 2 bases and J by 4 bases, with 5 bases of the junction left unmatched.

This clonotype was detected a few times. The V gene is TRBV20-1, the J gene TRBJ2-1, with a possible D match to TRBD1 (6 bases). V was clipped by 5 bases and J by 0 bases, with 14 bases between them. The germline V gene encodes CDR1 DFQATT and CDR2 SNEGSKA (reference sequence). The CDR3 has 15 amino acids. CDR3 in DNA: TGCAGTGCTCCTGGACAGCCGAACTCCTACAATGAGCAGTTCTTC. Its protein product is CSAPGQPNSYNEQFF.

This clonotype was seen ten or more times. The CDR3: CATETGNTIYF. The CDR3 coding sequence is TGTGCCACCGAGACTGGAAACACCATATATTTT. The chain uses TRBV10-3 and TRBJ1-3; D remains unclear. Trimming removed 10 bases from V and 2 bases from J, with 6 bases in between. This CDR3 region has 11 residues. Germline assignment: CDR1 ENHRY and CDR2 SYGVKD.